This T cell receptor (beta chain) was documented in a study of metastatic and nonmetastatic thyroid tumors. At the level of the study: Comparison of repertoires was carried out across blood and tumor or nodule tissue from malignant and benign thyroid patients. Study-wide findings and caveats: The study reportedly found significantly higher TCR beta diversity in malignant thyroid tumors than benign nodules, in blood and tumor.

In the authors' methods: Built for papillary thyroid cancer, a distant-metastasis classifier drew on CDR3 differences across clinicopathological groups. TCRdb reprocessed the PCR reads using MiXCR. The V and J calls follow TCRdb's processing rather than the paper's. The sample carries under 5,000 clones, about a third recorded once. About this clone itself: Its specificity is unknown.

All patients were untreated before thyroid surgery. CDR3 length: 15 residues. V was cut by 2 bases and J by 8 bases, with 19 bases left in between. The sequenced material came from adjacent normal tissue. The chain has TRBV12-3 or TRBV12-4 and TRBJ2-7; a weak D match, TRBD2 (6 bases). The clonotype comes from a male donor with papillary thyroid cancer or a benign thyroid nodule (not recorded which). Some clones in this sample may be carry-over from other donors' samples. The CDR3 sequence is CASSLTAGWAVKQYF. The CDR3 DNA is TGTGCCAGCAGTTTAACGGCGGGGTGGGCAGTAAAGCAGTACTTC.